This TCR beta chain was sequenced in a study of Ad26.COV2.S vaccination and SARS-CoV-2 variants. In the study overall: Ad26.COV2.S shots went into the muscle once or twice, 56 days apart.

Study conclusions and caveats: After vaccination, substantial breadth of spike-specific CD8+ and CD4+ responses was reported.

Trimming took off 7 bases at V and 0 bases at J, with 19 bases between the two ends. CDR1 and CDR2 from the germline V gene are PRHDT and FYEKMQ (reference sequence). The CDR3 has 16 residues. In the case of this clone: Its antigen is not identified.

Only in-frame clones appear in the TCRdb table, and some are missing; sequencing was by immunoSEQ multiplex PCR. The table includes hundreds of thousands of clones, roughly 85% detected once. Treatment given: around 19 received Ad26.COV2.S at low or high dose, single or two shots; about 5 received placebo; per-sample allocation not given. Day 63 after the first injection of vaccine or placebo was the sampling time. This rearrangement joins TRBV13 to TRBJ2-7; D remains ambiguous. The TCR was taken from a person aged 18-60 years who received the Ad26.COV2.S COVID-19 vaccine or a placebo. Sequences were derived from peripheral blood, sampled in a trial of Ad26.COV2.S vaccine versus placebo. The CDR3 nucleotides read TGTGCCAGCATAAACGCGGCGTTTGGCAGCTCCTACGAGCAGTACTTC. Translated, it gives CASINAAFGSSYEQYF.